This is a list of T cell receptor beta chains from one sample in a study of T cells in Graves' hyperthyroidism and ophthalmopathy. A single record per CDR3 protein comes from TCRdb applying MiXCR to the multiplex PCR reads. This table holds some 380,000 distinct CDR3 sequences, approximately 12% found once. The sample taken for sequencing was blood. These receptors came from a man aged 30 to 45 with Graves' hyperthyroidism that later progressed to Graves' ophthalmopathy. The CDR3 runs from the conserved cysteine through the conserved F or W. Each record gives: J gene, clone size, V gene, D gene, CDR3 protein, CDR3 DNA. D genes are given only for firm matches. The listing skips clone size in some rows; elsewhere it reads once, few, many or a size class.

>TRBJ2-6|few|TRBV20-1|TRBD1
CSARDSQGARGANVLTF
TGCAGTGCTAGAGATTCACAGGGGGCACGGGGGGCCAACGTCCTGACTTTC
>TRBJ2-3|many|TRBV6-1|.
CASRRAAGQRDTQYF
TGTGCCAGCAGGAGGGCGGCAGGGCAAAGAGATACGCAGTATTTT
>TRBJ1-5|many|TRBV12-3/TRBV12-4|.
CASSPQNQPQHF
TGTGCCAGCAGTCCCCAAAATCAGCCCCAGCATTTT
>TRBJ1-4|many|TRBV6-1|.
CASSRTREKLFF
TGTGCCAGCAGCCGGACACGCGAAAAACTGTTTTTT
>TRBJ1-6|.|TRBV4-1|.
CASSQEVTFNSPLHF
TGCGCCAGCAGCCAAGAGGTCACTTTTAATTCACCCCTCCACTTT
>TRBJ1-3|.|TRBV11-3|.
CASSSSPGSGNTIYF
TGTGCCAGCAGCTCCTCCCCGGGCTCTGGAAACACCATATATTTT
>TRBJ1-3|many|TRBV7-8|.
CASTAGQSGNTIYF
TGTGCCAGCACCGCAGGACAGAGTGGAAACACCATATATTTT
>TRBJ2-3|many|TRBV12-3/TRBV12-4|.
CASSRRPGTTDTQYF
TGTGCCAGCAGTCGCAGACCCGGGACAACAGATACGCAGTATTTT
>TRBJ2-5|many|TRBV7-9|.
CASSIQGIETQYF
TGTGCCAGCAGCATCCAGGGGATTGAGACCCAGTACTTC
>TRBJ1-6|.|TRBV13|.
CASSPRQQDRNSPLHF
TGTGCCAGCAGCCCGCGACAGCAAGACAGAAATTCACCCCTCCACTTT
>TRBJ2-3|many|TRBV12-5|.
CASGSSDTSSTDTQYF
TGTGCTAGTGGCTCCTCCGACACTTCTAGCACAGATACGCAGTATTTT
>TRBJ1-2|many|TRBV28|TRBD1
CASSLGDSPYGYTF
TGTGCCAGCAGTTTGGGGGACAGTCCCTATGGCTACACCTTC
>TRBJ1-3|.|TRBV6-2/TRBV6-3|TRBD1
CASSQRTGATSGNTIYF
TGTGCCAGCAGCCAACGGACAGGGGCGACCTCTGGAAACACCATATATTTT
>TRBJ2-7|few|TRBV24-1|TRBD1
CATSDSGGAGAYEQYF
TGTGCCACCAGTGATTCAGGGGGAGCAGGGGCCTACGAGCAGTACTTC
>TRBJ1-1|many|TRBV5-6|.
CATSPGSAGTEAFF
TGTGCCACCTCACCGGGATCGGCGGGGACTGAAGCTTTCTTT
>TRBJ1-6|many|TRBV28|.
CASSLPGSPLHF
TGTGCCAGCAGTTTACCGGGGTCACCCCTCCACTTT
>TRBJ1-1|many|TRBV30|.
CAWIPYDRFNTEAFF
TGTGCCTGGATTCCATATGACAGGTTTAACACTGAAGCTTTCTTT
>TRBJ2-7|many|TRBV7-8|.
CASRDRASYEQYF
TGTGCCAGCCGGGACCGGGCCTCCTACGAGCAGTACTTC
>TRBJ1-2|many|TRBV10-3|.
CAISDEGGYGYTF
TGTGCCATCAGTGATGAGGGCGGCTATGGCTACACCTTC
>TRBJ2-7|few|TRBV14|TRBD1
CASSLTGANYEQYF
TGTGCCAGCAGCTTGACAGGGGCCAACTACGAGCAGTACTTC
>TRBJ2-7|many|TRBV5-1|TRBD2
CASSLVSGGPGHEQYF
TGCGCCAGCAGCTTGGTTAGCGGGGGCCCTGGCCACGAGCAGTACTTC
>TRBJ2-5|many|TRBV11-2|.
CASSLDYANQETQYF
TGTGCCAGCAGCTTAGATTATGCCAACCAAGAGACCCAGTACTTC
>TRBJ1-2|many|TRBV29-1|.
CSTTETYGYTF
TGCAGCACGACAGAGACCTATGGCTACACCTTC
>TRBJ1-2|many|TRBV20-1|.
CSARDSSRDSNYGYTF
TGCAGTGCTAGAGATTCCAGCAGAGACTCTAACTATGGCTACACCTTC
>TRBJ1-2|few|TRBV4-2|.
CASSQEGFGYGYTF
TGTGCCAGCAGCCAAGAAGGGTTTGGTTATGGCTACACCTTC
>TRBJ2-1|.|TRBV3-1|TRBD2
CASSQDLSWASGGRTVDEQFF
TGTGCCAGCAGCCAAGATCTTTCGTGGGCTAGCGGGGGCCGTACGGTGGATGAGCAGTTCTTC
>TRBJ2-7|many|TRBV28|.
CASRDQTRRMDYEQYF
TGTGCCAGCAGAGACCAGACACGGCGAATGGACTACGAGCAGTACTTC